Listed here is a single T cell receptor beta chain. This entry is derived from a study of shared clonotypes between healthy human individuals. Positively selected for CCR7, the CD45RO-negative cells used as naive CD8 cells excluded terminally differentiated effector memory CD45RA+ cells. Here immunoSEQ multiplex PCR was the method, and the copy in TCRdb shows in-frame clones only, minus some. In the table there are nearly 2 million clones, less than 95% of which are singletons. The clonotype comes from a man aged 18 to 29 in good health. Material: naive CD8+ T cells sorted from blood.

CDR3 region: CASSFRSRDTEAFF. DNA for the CDR3: TGTGCCAGCAGCTTCCGTTCCAGGGACACTGAAGCTTTCTTT. The chain couples TRBV13 to TRBJ1-1; possible D gene TRBD1, 5 bases. CDR1 is PRHDT, CDR2 FYEKMQ, per germline (reference sequence). CDR3 length: 14 amino acids. V was shortened by 3 bases and J by 3 bases, with 11 bases between the two germline ends.